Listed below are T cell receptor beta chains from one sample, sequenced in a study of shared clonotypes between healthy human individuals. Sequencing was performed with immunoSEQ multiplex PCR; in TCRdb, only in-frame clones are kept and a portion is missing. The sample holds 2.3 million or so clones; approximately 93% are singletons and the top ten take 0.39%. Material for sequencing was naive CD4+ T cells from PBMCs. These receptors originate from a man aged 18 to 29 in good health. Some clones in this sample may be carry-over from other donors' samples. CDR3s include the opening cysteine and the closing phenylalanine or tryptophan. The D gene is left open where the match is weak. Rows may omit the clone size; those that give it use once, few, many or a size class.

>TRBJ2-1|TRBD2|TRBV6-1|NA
TGTGCCAGCAGTGAGCGGCCTAGCGGGCCCAGTGAGCAGTTCTTC
CASSERPSGPSEQFF
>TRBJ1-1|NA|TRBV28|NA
TGTGCCAGCAGAGGGTGGGGGAACACTGAAGCTTTCTTT
CASRGWGNTEAFF
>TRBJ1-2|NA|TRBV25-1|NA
TGTGCCAGCAGTGTGGGACACCGCTATGGCTACACCTTC
CASSVGHRYGYTF
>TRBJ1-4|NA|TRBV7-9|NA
TGTGCCAGCAGCTCCCTAGGGGGAGAGGAAAAACTGTTTTTT
CASSSLGGEEKLFF
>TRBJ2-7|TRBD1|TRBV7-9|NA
TGTGCCAGCAGCGCCGGACAGGGGACCTACGAGCAGTACTTC
CASSAGQGTYEQYF
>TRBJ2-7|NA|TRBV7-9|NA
TGTGCCAGCAGCTTAGGAGGGGCGCGAAGTCCCCACGAGCAGTACTTC
CASSLGGARSPHEQYF
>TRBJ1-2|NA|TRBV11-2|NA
TGTGCCAGCAGCCCTTCGGACGCCTTGAGGGGCTACACCTTC
CASSPSDALRGYTF
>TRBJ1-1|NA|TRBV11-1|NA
TGTGCCAGCAGCTTAGAGCGGTCCAGCACTGAAGCTTTCTTT
CASSLERSSTEAFF
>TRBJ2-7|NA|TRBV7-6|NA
TGTGCCAGCAGCCAAGGCAGGAGTTACGAGCAGTACTTC
CASSQGRSYEQYF
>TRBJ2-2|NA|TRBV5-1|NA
TGCGCCAGCAGCTTGGGTCCGGCTGGCGGGGAGCTGTTTTTT
CASSLGPAGGELFF
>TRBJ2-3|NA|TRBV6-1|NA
TGTGCCAGCCTTAGCGGCCCTAGCACAGATACGCAGTATTTT
CASLSGPSTDTQYF
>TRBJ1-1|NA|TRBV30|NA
TGTGCCTGGAGGGGACCTATTAACACTGAAGCTCTCTTT
CAWRGPINTEALF
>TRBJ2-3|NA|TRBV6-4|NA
TGTGCCAGCAGTGTGTCTGGGCGTAGCACAGATACGCAGTATTTT
CASSVSGRSTDTQYF
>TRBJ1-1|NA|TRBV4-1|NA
TGCGCCAGCAGCCATTCAGGGAACACTGAAGCTTTCTTT
CASSHSGNTEAFF
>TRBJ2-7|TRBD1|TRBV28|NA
TGTGCCAGCAGGCTAACAGGGGGCAAGTCCGAGCAGTACTTC
CASRLTGGKSEQYF
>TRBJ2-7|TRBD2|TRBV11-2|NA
TGTGCCAGCAGCTTTCGGCCAGCGGGAGTTCTGGGGGAGCAGTACTTC
CASSFRPAGVLGEQYF
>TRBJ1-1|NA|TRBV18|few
TGTGCCAGCTCACCGACATTGAACACTGAAGCTTTCTTT
CASSPTLNTEAFF
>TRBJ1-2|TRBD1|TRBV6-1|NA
TGTGCCAGCAGTGAAAGGGCAGGGGGTCCCTATGGCTACACCTTC
CASSERAGGPYGYTF
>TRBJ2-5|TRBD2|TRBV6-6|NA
TGTGCCAGCAGAAGAGAGAAACTAGCGGGAGAGACCCAGTACTTC
CASRREKLAGETQYF